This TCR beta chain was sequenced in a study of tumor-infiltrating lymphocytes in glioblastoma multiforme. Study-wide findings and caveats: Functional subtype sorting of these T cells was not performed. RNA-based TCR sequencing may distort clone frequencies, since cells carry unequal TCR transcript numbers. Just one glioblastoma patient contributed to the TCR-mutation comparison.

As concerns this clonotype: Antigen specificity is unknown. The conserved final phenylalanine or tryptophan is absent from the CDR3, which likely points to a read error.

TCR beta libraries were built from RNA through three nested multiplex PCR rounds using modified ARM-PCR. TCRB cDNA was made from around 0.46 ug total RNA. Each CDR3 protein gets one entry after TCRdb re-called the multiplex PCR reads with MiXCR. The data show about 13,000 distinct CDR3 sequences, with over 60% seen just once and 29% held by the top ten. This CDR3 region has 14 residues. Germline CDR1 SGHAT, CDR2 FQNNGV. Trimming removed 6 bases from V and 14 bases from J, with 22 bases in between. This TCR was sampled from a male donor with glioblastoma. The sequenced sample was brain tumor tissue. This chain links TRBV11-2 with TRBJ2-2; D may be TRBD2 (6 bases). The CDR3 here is CASSHGLNPGELFY. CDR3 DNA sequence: TGTGCCAGCAGTCACGGACTAAACCCCGGTGAACTGTTTTAT.